A single sample gave rise to the 23 T cell receptor beta chains below, sequenced in a study of T cell changes during pregnancy in multiple sclerosis. TCRdb keeps only in-frame clones here, not all; method: immunoSEQ multiplex PCR. The top ten hold 1.5% to 2% of the sample, which has approximately 93,000 clones, approximately 90% seen once. Sequencing used peripheral blood, obtained in the first trimester of pregnancy. These receptors originate from a female donor in good health, enrolled as a control in a pregnancy study.

The V gene is TRBV5-1, the J gene TRBJ1-3; no definite D call. The germline V gene encodes CDR1 SGHRS and CDR2 YFSETQ. Trimming pared 3 bases from V and 0 bases from J, leaving 10 bases between. CDR3 length: 15 amino acids. CDR3 sequence reads: CASSYTADSGNTIYF. The CDR3 bases are TGCGCCAGCAGCTACACAGCTGACTCTGGAAACACCATATATTTT.

CDR3 DNA: TGTGCCAGCAGTTTCAGGGGGTCCTACAATGAGCAGTTCTTC. The encoded protein is CASSFRGSYNEQFF. The chain recombines TRBV27 with TRBJ2-1; 7 positions match TRBD1. The V gene's germline CDR1 is MNHEY and CDR2 SMNVEV (reference sequence). CDR3 size: 14 residues. After removal of 3 bases from V and 1 base from J, the junction contained 0 bases not matched to a gene.

The chain is built from TRBV28 and TRBJ1-2; D call uncertain. The length of the CDR3 is 15 residues. V was trimmed by 5 bases and J by 7 bases, leaving 20 bases between them. CDR1 and CDR2 (germline): MDHEN, SYDVKM. The CDR3 loop reads CASSPAGIDSGGYTF. In DNA form, the CDR3 reads TGTGCCAGCAGTCCCGCGGGGATAGATAGCGGTGGCTACACCTTC.

The chain joins TRBV20-1 to TRBJ1-2, with D unclear. Germline CDR1 is DFQATT and CDR2 is SNEGSKA (reference sequence). V was clipped by 5 bases and J by 7 bases, with 11 bases between them. The CDR3 covers 11 residues. The CDR3: CSAGRAVGYTF. The CDR3 bases are TGCAGTGCTGGGAGGGCGGTTGGCTACACCTTC.

CDR3 nucleotides: TGCGCCAGCAGCCAGTTCTACACAGATACGCAGTATTTT. This codes for CASSQFYTDTQYF. J is TRBJ2-3 and V is TRBV4-3; D gene unclear. CDR1 and CDR2 (germline): LGHNA, YSLEER. V lost 3 bases and J lost 2, with 6 bases in between. The CDR3 consists of 13 residues.

The CDR3 DNA follows: TGTGCCAGCAGCCCCGACAGGTTGAATCAGCCCCAGCATTTT. Protein product: CASSPDRLNQPQHF. V and J are TRBV2 and TRBJ1-5, with a tentative D call TRBD1 (6 bases). The germline gives CDR1 SNHLY, CDR2 FYNNEI. The CDR3 has 14 residues. The V end lost 6 bases, the J end lost 4 bases, and 13 bases lay between the germline ends.

The chain recombines TRBV7-2 with TRBJ1-3; TRBD1 might be the D (5 bases). The CDR3 consists of 16 residues. V lost 5 bases to trimming and J lost 3 bases, with 17 bases between them. The germline CDR1 and CDR2 sequences are SGHTA and FQGNSA. As DNA, the CDR3 is TGTGCCAGCAGCGGATTACCAGCGGGGGTTGGAAACACCATATATTTT. Protein: CASSGLPAGVGNTIYF. Based on the CDR3 plus reference TRBV7-2 and TRBJ1-3, the full variable domain is GAGVSQSPSNKVTEKGKDVELRCDPISGHTALYWYRQSLGQGLEFLIYFQGNSAPDKSGLPSDRFSAERTGGSVSTLTIQRTQQEDSAVYLCASSGLPAGVGNTIYFGEGSWLTVV.

Details on this clone: The same CDR3 also results from other DNA sequences found in this sample. The chain couples TRBV4-3 to TRBJ2-7, with TRBD1 matching over 8 bases. J lost 4 bases, V lost 2 bases, and 4 bases had no gene match. Per germline, CDR1 LGHNA and CDR2 YSLEER. This CDR3 comprises 14 residues. The CDR3 DNA reads as TGCGCCAGCAGCCAAAGGACAGGGAAGTACGAGCAGTACTTC. Encoded protein: CASSQRTGKYEQYF.

The V and J genes are TRBV4-3 and TRBJ2-1; TRBD2 matches 11 bases. The CDR3 covers 17 residues. Germline CDR1 reads LGHNA; CDR2 reads YSLEER. V shed 3 bases, J shed 1 base, and the junction held 5 bases outside the gene matches. The CDR3 coding sequence is TGCGCCAGCAGCCAGCTTAGCGGGGGGGGGTCCTACAATGAGCAGTTCTTC. Amino acid sequence: CASSQLSGGGSYNEQFF.

On this clone: The same CDR3 is also encoded by other DNA sequences in this sample. The chain recombines TRBV5-1 with TRBJ1-5, with D possibly matching TRBD1 (6 bases). This CDR3 is built from 14 residues. V lost 0 bases and J lost 4, with 8 bases in between. CDR1 and CDR2 (germline): SGHRS, YFSETQ. The CDR3 sequence: CASSLEGGNQPQHF. The CDR3 region has the DNA TGCGCCAGCAGCTTGGAGGGGGGGAATCAGCCCCAGCATTTT.

The chain employs TRBV4-3 and TRBJ2-1; possibly TRBD1 for D (6 bases). The CDR3 is made up of 17 amino acids. Deletions cut 3 bases from V and 0 bases from J, with 15 bases between. CDR1 and CDR2 (germline): LGHNA, YSLEER. The DNA of the CDR3 is TGCGCCAGCAGCCAGTATTCAGGGGCCGGCTCCTACAATGAGCAGTTCTTC. This sequence encodes CASSQYSGAGSYNEQFF.

J is TRBJ2-5 and V is TRBV5-8, with D possibly being TRBD1 (6 bases). The CDR3 extends over 13 amino acids. CDR1 is SGHTS and CDR2 is YDEGEE in the germline V gene. The ends were cut back, 4 bases at V and 7 bases at J, with 14 bases in the middle. CDR3 DNA: TGTGCCAGCAGCCTTACAGGGCCAGGGACCCAGTACTTC. Its translation is CASSLTGPGTQYF.

This clone was seen only once. The rearrangement uses TRBV4-3 and TRBJ1-1; D might be TRBD1 (6 bases). Deletions cut 1 base from V and 1 base from J, with 7 bases between. The CDR3 is 14 amino acids. CDR1 is LGHNA and CDR2 is YSLEER in the germline V gene. The CDR3 DNA reads as TGCGCCAGCAGCCAAGCAGGGGCGAACACTGAAGCTTTCTTT. This encodes CASSQAGANTEAFF.

This chain uses TRBV11-2 with TRBJ2-5; TRBD2 matches at 7 bases. The germline V gene has CDR1 SGHAT and CDR2 FQNNGV. Unmatched junction bases numbered 13, after V lost 5 bases and J lost 4 bases. CDR3 length: 16 residues. The chain's CDR3 is CASSPNDSGRGETQYF. The CDR3 DNA sequence: TGTGCCAGCAGCCCAAACGACTCGGGGAGGGGAGAGACCCAGTACTTC.

This clone was recorded only once. The gene calls are TRBV15 and TRBJ1-2, with 7 bases matching TRBD1. Germline values: CDR1 LNHNV, CDR2 YYDKDF (reference sequence). The CDR3 is 16 residues long. Trimming took 2 bases from V and 6 from J; bases not matched to a gene: 12. CDR3 in DNA: TGTGCCACCAGCAGACCCGTCTTAGGGACAGTCCATGGCTACACCTTC. It codes for CATSRPVLGTVHGYTF.

V gene TRBV4-2 combines with J gene TRBJ1-1; perhaps TRBD1 as D (6 bases). Trimming took off 0 bases at V and 1 base at J, with 21 bases between the two ends. Germline CDR1 and CDR2: LGHNA and YNFKEQ. The CDR3 runs to 19 residues. CDR3 sequence: CASSQEPHFGGGPNTEAFF. The CDR3 bases are TGTGCCAGCAGCCAAGAGCCTCACTTCGGCGGGGGGCCGAACACTGAAGCTTTCTTT.

This chain joins TRBV27 and TRBJ2-1; TRBD2 matches 10 bases. This CDR3 has 15 amino acids. Germline values: CDR1 MNHEY, CDR2 SMNVEV (reference sequence). J lost 3 bases, V lost 6 bases, and 5 bases had no gene match. The CDR3 DNA reads TGTGCCAGCAGCCGTCTAGCGGGGGTCTACAATGAGCAGTTCTTC. This translates into CASSRLAGVYNEQFF.

This chain links TRBV6-4 with TRBJ2-6; 9 bases fit TRBD2. J gave up 1 base and V 6 bases, and 4 bases lay outside the gene matches. Germline CDR1 is MRHNA and CDR2 is SNTAGT. This CDR3 is 16 amino acids long. The CDR3 protein is CASSASGVSGANVLTF. The CDR3 DNA follows: TGTGCCAGCAGCGCTAGCGGGGTATCTGGGGCCAACGTCCTGACTTTC.

The chain recombines TRBV27 with TRBJ2-7, with D possibly being TRBD1 (6 bases). The CDR3 totals 14 residues. Per the germline V gene, CDR1 is MNHEY and CDR2 is SMNVEV (reference sequence). The germline V and J ends were trimmed by 2 bases and 2 bases, with 10 bases remaining between them. The CDR3 bases are TGTGCCAGCAGTTTAGGGACATTCGCCTACGAGCAGTACTTC. Protein sequence: CASSLGTFAYEQYF.

This clone was recorded once. The chain links TRBV9 to TRBJ1-2, with TRBD1 matching 9 bases. The V gene end was trimmed by 2 bases and the J gene end by 8 bases; junction bases not matched to a gene: 10. The CDR3 totals 15 residues. Germline assignment: CDR1 SGDLS and CDR2 YYNGEE. CDR3 sequence reads: CASSVSPGQGLGYTF. The CDR3 nucleotides read TGTGCCAGCAGCGTTTCACCGGGACAGGGTTTGGGCTACACCTTC.

The rearrangement links TRBV7-2 to TRBJ2-1, with 7 bases identical to TRBD2. V dropped 0 bases and J dropped 1; count of bases not matched to a gene: 3. The CDR3 extends over 16 amino acids. Germline V lookup: CDR1 SGHTA, CDR2 FQGNSA. The CDR3 bases are TGTGCCAGCAGCTTAGCGCCCGGGAGGTCCTACAATGAGCAGTTCTTC. This codes for CASSLAPGRSYNEQFF.

The V and J genes are TRBV11-2 and TRBJ2-2; TRBD2 matches at 10 bases. The trim removed 1 base at V and 5 bases at J, leaving 4 bases unmatched. The CDR3 spans 16 residues. Germline CDR1 reads SGHAT; CDR2 reads FQNNGV. As DNA, the CDR3 is TGTGCCAGCAGCTTAGTTGGTAGCGGGGGGACCGGGGAGCTGTTTTTT. Amino acid sequence: CASSLVGSGGTGELFF. The variable domain in full, completed from reference TRBV11-2 and TRBJ2-2, reads EAGVAQSPRYKIIEKRQSVAFWCNPISGHATLYWYQQILGQGPKLLIQFQNNGVVDDSQLPKDRFSAERLKGVDSTLKIQPAKLEDSAVYLCASSLVGSGGTGELFFGEGSRLTVL.

The chain uses TRBV7-2 and TRBJ2-5, with TRBD2 matching 7 bases. Germline V gene data show CDR1 as SGHTA and CDR2 as FQGNSA. This CDR3 has 13 residues. After removal of 6 bases from V and 5 bases from J, the junction contained 6 bases not matched to a gene. CDR3: CASRPTSMETQYF. CDR3 nucleotide sequence: TGTGCCAGCAGACCGACTAGCATGGAGACCCAGTACTTC.